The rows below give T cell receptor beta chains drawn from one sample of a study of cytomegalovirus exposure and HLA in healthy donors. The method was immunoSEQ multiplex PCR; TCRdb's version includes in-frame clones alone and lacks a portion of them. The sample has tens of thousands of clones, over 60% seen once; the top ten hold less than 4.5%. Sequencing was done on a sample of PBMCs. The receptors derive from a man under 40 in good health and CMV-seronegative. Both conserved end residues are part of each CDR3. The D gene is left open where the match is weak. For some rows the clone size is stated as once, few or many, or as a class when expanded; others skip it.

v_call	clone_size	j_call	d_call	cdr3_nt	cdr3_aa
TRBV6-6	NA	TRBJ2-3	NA	TGTGCCAGCAGTTCTCCCCTGTCCACAGATACGCAGTATTTT	CASSSPLSTDTQYF
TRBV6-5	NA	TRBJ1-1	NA	TGTGCCAGCAGTTACCAGGGTCAGGCGAACACTGAAGCTTTCTTT	CASSYQGQANTEAFF
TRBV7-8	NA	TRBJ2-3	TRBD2	TGTGCCAGCAGCCTGACTAGCGGGAGTGATACGCAGTATTTT	CASSLTSGSDTQYF
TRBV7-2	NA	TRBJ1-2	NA	TGTGCCAGCAGCTTAGGGGCAGGCTTACGCGAGGGCTACACCTTC	CASSLGAGLREGYTF
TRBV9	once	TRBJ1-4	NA	TGTGCCAGCAGCGTAGCCGGAGACACGGGAGGTGAAAAACTGTTTTTT	CASSVAGDTGGEKLFF
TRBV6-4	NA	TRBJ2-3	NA	TGTGCCAGCAGTGTGGAGGAAAGAGATACGCAGTATTTT	CASSVEERDTQYF
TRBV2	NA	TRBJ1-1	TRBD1	TGTGCCAGCAGGGCGGGACAGCGAAACCCTGAAGCTTTCTTT	CASRAGQRNPEAFF
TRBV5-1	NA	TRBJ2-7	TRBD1	TGCGCCAGCAGCACCGGGACAGGGTTCTACGAGCAGTACTTC	CASSTGTGFYEQYF
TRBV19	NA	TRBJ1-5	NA	TGTGCCAGTACCCTAGGACAGAACAATCAGCCCCAGCATTTT	CASTLGQNNQPQHF
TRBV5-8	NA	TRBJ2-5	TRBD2	TGTGCCAGCAGCTTTAACGGGAGGAACCAAGAGACCCAGTACTTC	CASSFNGRNQETQYF
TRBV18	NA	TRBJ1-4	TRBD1	TGTGCCAGCTCACCCAACAGACAGGGAAAGAATGAAAAACTGTTTTTT	CASSPNRQGKNEKLFF
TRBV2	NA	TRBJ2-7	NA	TGTGCCAGCCAGCCAGGGGTTTATAGCACCGACTACGAGCAGTACTTC	CASQPGVYSTDYEQYF
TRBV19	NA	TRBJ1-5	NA	TGTGCCAGTAGTATCCAGGGAGGTCAGCCCCAGCATTTT	CASSIQGGQPQHF
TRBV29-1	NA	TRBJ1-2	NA	TGCAGCGTTGAAAGGGGGAGGGACTATGGCTACACCTTC	CSVERGRDYGYTF
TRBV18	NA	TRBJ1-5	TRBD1	TGTGCCAGCTCACGGACAGGGCTCGGCAATCAGCCCCAGCATTTT	CASSRTGLGNQPQHF
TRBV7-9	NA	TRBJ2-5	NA	TGTTCCAGCAGCTTAGTGGGGGGGGCGCGGCAAGAGACCCAGTACTTC	CSSSLVGGARQETQYF
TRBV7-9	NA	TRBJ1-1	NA	TGTGCCAGCAGTTACCCACCGGGGAGAGACACTGAAGCTTTCTTT	CASSYPPGRDTEAFF
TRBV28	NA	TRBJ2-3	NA	TGTGCCAGCAGCACGAAGCGGGTTTTGACAGATACGCAGTATTTT	CASSTKRVLTDTQYF
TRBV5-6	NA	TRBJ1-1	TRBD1	TGTGCCAGCAGCTTGGAAGGGGGACAGCTGAACACTGAAGCTTTCTTT	CASSLEGGQLNTEAFF
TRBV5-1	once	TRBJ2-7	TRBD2	TGCGCCAGCAGTTTTAGCGGGAGTGGGTACGAGCAGTACTTC	CASSFSGSGYEQYF
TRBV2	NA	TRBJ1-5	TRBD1	TGTGCCAGCAGTGAGGACAGGGGCAATCAGCCCCAGCATTTT	CASSEDRGNQPQHF
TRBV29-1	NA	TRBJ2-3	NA	TGCAGCGCTTCCTCCTTCACAGATACGCAGTATTTT	CSASSFTDTQYF
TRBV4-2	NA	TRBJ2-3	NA	TGTGCCAGCAGCCCCCGGAGAGATACGCAGTATTTT	CASSPRRDTQYF
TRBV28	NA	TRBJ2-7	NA	TGTGCCAGCAGTCCGTCGACAGGAGAGGAGCAGTACTTC	CASSPSTGEEQYF
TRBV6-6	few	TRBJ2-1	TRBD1	TGTGCCAGCAGTTACTCGGGTCGACAGGGGCAGTTCTTC	CASSYSGRQGQFF
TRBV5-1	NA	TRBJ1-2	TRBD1	TGCGCCAGCAGCTTAGGGACAGGGGGCGCAAGCTATGGCTACACCTTC	CASSLGTGGASYGYTF
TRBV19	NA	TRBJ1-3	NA	TGTGCCAGTATCCCATACAAGTGGGGAAACACCATATATTTT	CASIPYKWGNTIYF
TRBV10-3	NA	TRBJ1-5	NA	TGTGCCATCAGTTCAGGGGATCAGCCCCAGCATTTT	CAISSGDQPQHF
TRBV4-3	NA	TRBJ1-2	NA	TGCGCCAGCAGCCCAGGGTTCGGGCAGGGGCACTATGGCTACATCTTC	CASSPGFGQGHYGYIF
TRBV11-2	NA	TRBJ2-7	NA	TGTGCCAGCAGCCCGTCCTACGAGCAGTACTTC	CASSPSYEQYF
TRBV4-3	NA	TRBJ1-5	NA	TGCGCCAGCAGCCTAACGGACAGCAGCAATCAGCCCCAGCATTTT	CASSLTDSSNQPQHF
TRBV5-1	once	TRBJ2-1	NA	TGCGCCAGCAGCTTGGGACAGATATACTCCTACAATGAGCAGTTCTTC	CASSLGQIYSYNEQFF
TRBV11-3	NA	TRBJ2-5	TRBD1	TGTGCCAGCAGCTTAGGACAGGGGATGGAAGAGACCCAGTACTTC	CASSLGQGMEETQYF
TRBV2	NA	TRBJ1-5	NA	TGTGCCAGCAGTGAAAGCCTCAGCAATCAGCCCCAGCATTTT	CASSESLSNQPQHF
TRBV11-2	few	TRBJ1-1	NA	TGTGCCAGCAGCTTAGTTTTGGCAGATTGGAGCACTGAAGCTTTCTTT	CASSLVLADWSTEAFF
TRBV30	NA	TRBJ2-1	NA	TGTGCCTGGAGTGGATCCCCCGCAGGGCCCCTCGATGAGCAGTTCTTC	CAWSGSPAGPLDEQFF
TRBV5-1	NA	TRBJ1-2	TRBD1	TGCGCCAGCAGCAGGGACAGGAACGGCTACACCTTC	CASSRDRNGYTF
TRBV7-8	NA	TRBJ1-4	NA	TGTGCCAGCAGCCACCGTCGGGGAGCAACTAATGAAAAACTGTTTTTT	CASSHRRGATNEKLFF
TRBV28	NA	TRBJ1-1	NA	TGTGCCAGCAGTCCTCTAACAGACACTGAAGCTTTCTTT	CASSPLTDTEAFF
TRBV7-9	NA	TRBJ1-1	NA	TGTGCCACGAGACAGAAGAACACTGAAGCTTTCTTT	CATRQKNTEAFF
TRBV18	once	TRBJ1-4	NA	TGTGCCAGCTCACCCGCGTCGGGGGAAAAACTGTTTTTT	CASSPASGEKLFF
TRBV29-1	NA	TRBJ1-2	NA	TGCAGCGTTGAACGACAGATCTATGGCTACACCTTC	CSVERQIYGYTF
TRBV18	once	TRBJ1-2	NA	TGTGCCAGCTCACCCCTCGACAGCAGCTATGGCTACACCTTC	CASSPLDSSYGYTF
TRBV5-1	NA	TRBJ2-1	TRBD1	TGCGCCAGCAGCACCTCGACAGGGGGAAATGAGCAGTTCTTC	CASSTSTGGNEQFF
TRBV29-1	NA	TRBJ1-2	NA	TGCAGCGTTGAGGAGACTCGCTACACCTTC	CSVEETRYTF